A single sample is the source of the 26 T cell receptor beta chains below, sequenced in a study of blood T cell repertoires in COVID-19. The method was immunoSEQ multiplex PCR; TCRdb's version includes in-frame clones alone and lacks a portion of them. This sample has tens of thousands of clones, with around 92% found just once. The sample comprised peripheral blood. Every receptor here comes from a woman in her sixties or seventies with active COVID-19.

The genes are TRBV9 and TRBJ2-1; D gene ambiguous. CDR1 is SGDLS, CDR2 YYNGEE, per germline. Between the trimmed V and J ends, which lost 0 bases and 3 bases, there was a span of 13 bases. The CDR3 contains 16 residues. CDR3 sequence: CASSVVSSGYYNEQFF. In DNA form, the CDR3 reads TGTGCCAGCAGCGTAGTCTCCAGTGGTTACTACAATGAGCAGTTCTTC.

This clone was seen a few times. CDR3 region: CASSPGTSRGETQYF. The CDR3 DNA is TGCGCCAGCAGCCCCGGGACTAGCCGGGGAGAGACCCAGTACTTC. The rearrangement links TRBV4-3 to TRBJ2-5, with TRBD2 identical over 9 bases. V shed 4 bases, J shed 4 bases, and the junction held 7 bases outside the gene matches. This CDR3 comprises 15 residues. Germline loops: CDR1 LGHNA, CDR2 YSLEER.

The DNA for the CDR3 is TGTGCCAGCAGCCACGCGGGAAAAGGAAAAGAGACCCAGTACTTC. Its protein product is CASSHAGKGKETQYF. The gene calls are TRBV5-6 and TRBJ2-5, with D perhaps matching TRBD2 (6 bases). This CDR3 has 15 amino acids. V was cut by 4 bases and J by 3 bases, with 16 bases left in between. Germline CDR1 is SGHDT and CDR2 is YYEEEE.

The chain uses TRBV5-1 and TRBJ2-5, with D possibly TRBD1 on 6 matching bases. The CDR3 loop spans 14 amino acids. The germline gives CDR1 SGHRS, CDR2 YFSETQ. V was shortened by 3 bases and J by 4 bases, with 13 bases between the two germline ends. The CDR3 sequence is CASSSVSGAETQYF. CDR3 DNA: TGCGCCAGCAGCTCAGTTTCAGGGGCAGAGACCCAGTACTTC.

V and J are TRBV6-5 and TRBJ2-1; D is unclear. The germline V gene encodes CDR1 MNHEY and CDR2 SVGAGI. CDR3 length equals 14 residues. The V gene lost 6 bases and the J gene lost 7 bases, with 16 bases spanning the gap. For the CDR3, the DNA is TGTGCCAGCAGCTCGATCCTAAGTGAGAATGAGCAGTTCTTC. Translation: CASSSILSENEQFF.

The chain carries TRBV10-3 and TRBJ1-5; D unclear. Looked up from germline, CDR1 is ENHRY and CDR2 is SYGVKD. The germline V and J ends were trimmed by 3 bases and 2 bases, with 8 bases remaining between them. CDR3 length equals 14 residues. The CDR3 loop is CAISEDLGNQPQHF. The CDR3 nucleotides read TGTGCCATCAGTGAAGACTTGGGCAATCAGCCCCAGCATTTT.

The V and J genes are TRBV2 and TRBJ1-5; TRBD1 is a possible D gene (6 bases). The CDR3 runs 14 residues. Germline CDR1 SNHLY, CDR2 FYNNEI. Trimming left V 6 bases short and J 3 bases short, with 12 bases between. The CDR3 here is CASSPGQLNQPQHF. The CDR3 DNA is TGTGCCAGCAGCCCCGGACAGCTCAATCAGCCCCAGCATTTT. Filled out from reference TRBV2 and TRBJ1-5, the complete variable domain reads EPEVTQTPSHQVTQMGQEVILRCVPISNHLYFYWYRQILGQKVEFLVSFYNNEISEKSEIFDDQFSVERPDGSNFTLKIRSTKLEDSAMYFCASSPGQLNQPQHFGDGTRLSIL.

The chain is built from TRBV29-1 and TRBJ1-2, with a possible D match to TRBD1 (5 bases). Looked up from germline, CDR1 is SQVTM and CDR2 is ANQGSEA. The CDR3 has 13 residues. V lost 4 bases and J lost 4, with 13 bases in between. As DNA, the CDR3 is TGCAGCGTTGGGGACCCGGGGGGCTATGGCTACACCTTC. Translating gives CSVGDPGGYGYTF. Variable domain in full (rest from reference TRBV29-1 and TRBJ1-2): SAVISQKPSRDICQRGTSLTIQCQVDSQVTMMFWYRQQPGQSLTLIATANQGSEATYESGFVIDKFPISRPNLTFSTLTVSNMSPEDSSIYLCSVGDPGGYGYTFGSGTRLTVV.

This clone was found once. The chain uses TRBV9 and TRBJ2-1, with TRBD1 as a possible D gene (6 bases). With 0 bases removed from V and 5 bases from J, the gap between germline ends came to 12 bases. This CDR3 region has 15 residues. CDR1 and CDR2 (germline): SGDLS, YYNGEE. The CDR3 region is CASSVAGQPHNEQFF. The DNA for the CDR3 is TGTGCCAGCAGCGTAGCAGGACAGCCCCACAATGAGCAGTTCTTC. The variable domain in full, with the rest retrieved from reference TRBV9 and TRBJ2-1, is DSGVTQTPKHLITATGQRVTLRCSPRSGDLSVYWYQQSLDQGLQFLIQYYNGEERAKGNILERFSAQQFPDLHSELNLSSLELGDSALYFCASSVAGQPHNEQFFGPGTRLTVL.

The chain employs TRBV29-1 and TRBJ2-7; D unclear. The CDR3 length is 12 residues. V lost 4 bases and J lost 5, with 12 bases in between. Germline V gives CDR1 SQVTM, CDR2 ANQGSEA. The CDR3 loop is CSVVLAVDEQYF. The DNA for the CDR3 is TGCAGCGTTGTACTGGCGGTGGACGAGCAGTACTTC.

The chain has TRBV21-1 and TRBJ1-2. TRBV21-1 is designated a pseudogene. The CDR3 spans 14 residues. DNA for the CDR3: TGTGCCAGCAGCAGCAGAGGAGACGAAACGGGCTACACCTTC. Its protein is CASSSRGDETGYTF.

The genes are TRBV11-2 and TRBJ1-6; D uncertain. Germline lookup yields CDR1 SGHAT and CDR2 FQNNGV. The CDR3 consists of 16 residues. Trimming took 5 bases from V and 0 from J, leaving 11 bases between them. DNA of the CDR3: TGTGCCAGCAGCCCTCTCCGGAGCTCCTATAATTCACCCCTCCACTTT. Translated, it gives CASSPLRSSYNSPLHF.

For the CDR3, the DNA is TGTGCCAGCAGGGTCCCAGGGCAGGTTTCACCCCTCCACTTT. It is translated as CASRVPGQVSPLHF. This sequence joins TRBV28 and TRBJ1-6, with D perhaps matching TRBD1 (5 bases). Trimming removed 6 bases from V and 9 bases from J, with 15 bases in between. This CDR3 spans 14 amino acids. CDR1 and CDR2 (germline): MDHEN, SYDVKM.

The CDR3 loop is CASSPEGVGQETQYF. The CDR3 nucleotides read TGTGCCAGCAGCCCCGAGGGGGTGGGACAAGAGACCCAGTACTTC. This chain uses TRBV7-9 with TRBJ2-5; maybe TRBD1 (6 bases). The length of the CDR3 is 15 residues. Germline-derived CDR1 and CDR2 are SEHNR and FQNEAQ (reference sequence). V lost 5 bases, J lost 2 bases, and 15 bases lay in between.

The CDR3, as DNA: TGTGCCAGCAGTTTATGGGGCATAAACACTGAAGCTTTCTTT. Its protein is CASSLWGINTEAFF. V usage is TRBV27 and J usage is TRBJ1-1; maybe TRBD1 (5 bases). CDR3 length: 14 residues. Germline assignment: CDR1 MNHEY and CDR2 SMNVEV (reference sequence). V lost 1 base and J 2 bases, leaving 8 bases between the germline ends.

The gene calls are TRBV27 and TRBJ2-4, with 10 nucleotides matching TRBD2. Germline-derived CDR1 and CDR2 are MNHEY and SMNVEV (reference sequence). Losses at the gene ends were 7 bases for V and 5 bases for J; bases not matched to a gene: 26. This CDR3 spans 21 amino acids. The CDR3 DNA reads as TGTGCCAGCACTACCGCAGATCAGGGGGCTAGCGGGAGTAGAGGGGAAAACATTCAGTACTTC. It codes for CASTTADQGASGSRGENIQYF.

This rearrangement joins TRBV2 to TRBJ2-7, with TRBD2 identical over 7 bases. There are 15 residues in the CDR3. The V segment lost 7 bases and the J segment 0 bases; nucleotides outside the gene matches: 9. The germline gives CDR1 SNHLY, CDR2 FYNNEI. The chain's CDR3 is CASKTSSGSSYEQYF. As DNA, the CDR3 is TGTGCCAGCAAAACATCTAGCGGCAGCTCCTACGAGCAGTACTTC.

The chain is built from TRBV7-9 and TRBJ1-2; weak D call: TRBD1 (6 bases). This CDR3 is built from 13 residues. V lost 6 bases and J 4 bases, leaving 12 bases between the germline ends. Germline V gene sequence: CDR1 SEHNR, CDR2 FQNEAQ (reference sequence). DNA for the CDR3: TGTGCCAGCAGACAACAGGGTCCCTATGGCTACACCTTC. This encodes CASRQQGPYGYTF.

The J gene is TRBJ2-7, the V gene TRBV5-4, with D possibly TRBD2 on 6 matching bases. From germline, CDR1 is SGHNT and CDR2 YYREEE (reference sequence). The CDR3 has 15 residues. Trimming pared 4 bases from V and 6 bases from J, leaving 20 bases between. The CDR3 DNA is TGTGCCAGCAGCCCCGAAGCAGGGAGGTATAGCGAGCAGTACTTC. The encoded protein is CASSPEAGRYSEQYF.

The chain is built from TRBV5-5 and TRBJ1-1; a weak D match, TRBD1 (5 bases). The V end lost 3 bases, the J end lost 4 bases, and 13 bases lay between the germline ends. Germline CDR1 and CDR2: SGHKS and YYEKEE (reference sequence). The CDR3 runs to 14 residues. The CDR3 reads CASSWDLGGTEAFF. Here the CDR3 DNA reads TGTGCCAGCAGCTGGGACTTGGGGGGCACTGAAGCTTTCTTT.

For this clone: In the same sample, other DNA sequences code for this CDR3. V is TRBV3-1 (or the pseudogene TRBV3-2) and J is TRBJ2-7; 10 bases line up with TRBD2. Germline CDR1 and CDR2: LGHDT and YNNKEL (reference sequence). V trimming: 4 bases; J trimming: 5 bases; junction bases outside the gene matches: 5. The CDR3 is made up of 14 amino acids. CDR3: CASSPSGRTNEQYF. The CDR3 coding sequence is TGTGCCAGCAGCCCTAGCGGGAGAACCAACGAGCAGTACTTC.

The chain combines TRBV7-9 with TRBJ2-7; no reliable D call. The germline gives CDR1 SEHNR, CDR2 FQNEAQ (reference sequence). This CDR3 has 14 residues. The ends were cut back, 5 bases at V and 3 bases at J, with 14 bases in the middle. The CDR3 bases are TGTGCCAGCAGCCGCGGTGGTTCGGACTACGAGCAGTACTTC. It codes for CASSRGGSDYEQYF. Full variable domain (outside the CDR3, taken from reference TRBV7-9 and TRBJ2-7): DTGVSQNPRHKITKRGQNVTFRCDPISEHNRLYWYRQTLGQGPEFLTYFQNEAQLEKSRLLSDRFSAERPKGSFSTLEIQRTEQGDSAMYLCASSRGGSDYEQYFGPGTRLTVT.

The chain recombines TRBV2 with TRBJ2-5; TRBD2 matches at 7 bases. The germline gives CDR1 SNHLY, CDR2 FYNNEI. The CDR3 sequence is 17 residues long. After removal of 8 bases from V and 2 bases from J, the junction contained 17 bases not matched to a gene. CDR3 loop: CASPRSGPSGRQETQYF. In DNA, the CDR3 is TGTGCCAGCCCTCGGTCCGGCCCTAGCGGAAGACAAGAGACCCAGTACTTC.

This chain connects TRBV4-1 to TRBJ1-5, with 7 nucleotides matching TRBD1. CDR1 MGHRA and CDR2 YSYEKL come from the germline V gene. The CDR3 covers 15 residues. After removal of 4 bases from V and 1 base from J, the junction contained 4 bases not matched to a gene. For the CDR3, the DNA is TGCGCCAGCAGCCTAGAGACAGGGAGCAATCAGCCCCAGCATTTT. Its translation is CASSLETGSNQPQHF.

The CDR3 sequence is CASSGPGLAGSPYQETQYF. In DNA form, the CDR3 reads TGCGCCAGCAGTGGTCCGGGACTAGCGGGATCCCCGTACCAAGAGACCCAGTACTTC. The rearrangement links TRBV10-2 to TRBJ2-5; TRBD2 aligns across 13 bases. Germline V gene lookup returns CDR1 WSHSY and CDR2 SAAADI. The CDR3 is 19 amino acids. The V segment lost 4 bases and the J segment 0 bases; nucleotides outside the gene matches: 11.

CDR3: CASSLSLTSGRSYEQYF. The CDR3 coding sequence is TGTGCCAGCAGCCTTTCCCTGACTAGCGGAAGATCCTACGAGCAGTACTTC. The chain has TRBV28 and TRBJ2-7; 9 bases align to TRBD2. Unmatched junction bases numbered 13, after V lost 6 bases and J lost 1 base. Germline CDR1 and CDR2: MDHEN and SYDVKM. The CDR3 runs to 17 residues.